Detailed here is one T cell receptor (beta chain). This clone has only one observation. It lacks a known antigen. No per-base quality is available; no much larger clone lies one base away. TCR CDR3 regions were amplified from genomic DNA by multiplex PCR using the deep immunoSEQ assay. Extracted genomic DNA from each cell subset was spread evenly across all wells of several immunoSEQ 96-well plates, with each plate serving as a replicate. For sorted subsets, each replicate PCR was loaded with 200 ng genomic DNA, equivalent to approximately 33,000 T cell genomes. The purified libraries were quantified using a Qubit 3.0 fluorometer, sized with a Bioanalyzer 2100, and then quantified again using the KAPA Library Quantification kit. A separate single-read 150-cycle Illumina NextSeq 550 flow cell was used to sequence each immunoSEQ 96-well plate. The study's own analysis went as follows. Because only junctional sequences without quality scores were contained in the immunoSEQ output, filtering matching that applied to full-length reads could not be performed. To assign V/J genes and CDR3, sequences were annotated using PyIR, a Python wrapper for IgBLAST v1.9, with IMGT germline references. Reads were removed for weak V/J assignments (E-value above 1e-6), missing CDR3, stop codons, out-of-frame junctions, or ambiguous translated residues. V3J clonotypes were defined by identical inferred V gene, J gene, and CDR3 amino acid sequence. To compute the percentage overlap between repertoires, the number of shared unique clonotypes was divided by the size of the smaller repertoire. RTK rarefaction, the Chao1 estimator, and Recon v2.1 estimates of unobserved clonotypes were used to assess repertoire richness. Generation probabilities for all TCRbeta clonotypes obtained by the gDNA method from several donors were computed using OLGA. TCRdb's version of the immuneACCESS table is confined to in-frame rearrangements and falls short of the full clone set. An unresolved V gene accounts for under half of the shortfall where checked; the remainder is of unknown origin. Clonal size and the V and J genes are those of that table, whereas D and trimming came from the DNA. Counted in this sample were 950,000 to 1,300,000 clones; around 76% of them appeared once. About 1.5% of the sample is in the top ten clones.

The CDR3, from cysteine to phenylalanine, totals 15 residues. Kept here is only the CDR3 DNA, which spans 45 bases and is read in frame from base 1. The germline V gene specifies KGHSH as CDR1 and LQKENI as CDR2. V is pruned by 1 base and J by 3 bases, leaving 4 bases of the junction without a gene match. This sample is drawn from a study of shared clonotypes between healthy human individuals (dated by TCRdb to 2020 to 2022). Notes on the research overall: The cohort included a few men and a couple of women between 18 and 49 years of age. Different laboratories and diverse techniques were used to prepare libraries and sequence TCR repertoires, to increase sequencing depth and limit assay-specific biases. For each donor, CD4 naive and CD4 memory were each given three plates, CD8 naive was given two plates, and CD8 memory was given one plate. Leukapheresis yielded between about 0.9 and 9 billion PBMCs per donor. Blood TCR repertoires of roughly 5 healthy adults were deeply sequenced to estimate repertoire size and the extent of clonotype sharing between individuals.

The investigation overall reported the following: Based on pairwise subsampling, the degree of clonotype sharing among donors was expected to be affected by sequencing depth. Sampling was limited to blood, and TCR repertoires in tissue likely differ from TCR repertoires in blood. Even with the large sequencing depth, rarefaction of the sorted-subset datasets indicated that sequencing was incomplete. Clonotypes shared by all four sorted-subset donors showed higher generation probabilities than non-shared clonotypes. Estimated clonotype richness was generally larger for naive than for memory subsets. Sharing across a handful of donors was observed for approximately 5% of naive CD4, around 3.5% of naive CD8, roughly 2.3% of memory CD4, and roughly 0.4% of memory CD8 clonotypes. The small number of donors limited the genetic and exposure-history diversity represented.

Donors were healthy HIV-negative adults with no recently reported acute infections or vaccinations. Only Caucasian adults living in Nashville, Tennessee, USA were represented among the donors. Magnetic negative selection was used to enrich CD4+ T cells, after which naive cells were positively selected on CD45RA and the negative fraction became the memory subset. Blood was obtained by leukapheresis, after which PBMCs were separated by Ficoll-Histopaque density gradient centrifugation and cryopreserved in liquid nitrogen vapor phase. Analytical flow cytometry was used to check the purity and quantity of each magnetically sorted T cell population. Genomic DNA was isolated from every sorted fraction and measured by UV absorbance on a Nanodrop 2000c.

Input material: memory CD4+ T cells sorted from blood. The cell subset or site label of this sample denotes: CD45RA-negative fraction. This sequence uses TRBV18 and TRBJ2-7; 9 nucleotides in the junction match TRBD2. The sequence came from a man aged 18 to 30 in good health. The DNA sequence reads TGTGCCAGCTCACCACGTAAGACTAGCGGCTACGAGCAGTACTTC. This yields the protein CASSPRKTSGYEQYF.